The present entry profiles one T cell receptor beta chain with its context. As yet, its antigen is unknown. The sample originates from a study of T-cell memory formation after mild COVID-19. As for the study in general: Each donor largely had its own TCR clusters. Overall study results and limits: Pre-infection memory already had some responding clones, implying cross-reactive memory joined. Mainly in CM and EM were contracting CD4+ clones; CD8+ were in EMRA.

Constant-segment primers served in 5'RACE that generated TCR alpha and TCR beta cDNA libraries bearing sample barcodes and UMIs. TCRdb re-analysed the 5' RACE reads in MiXCR, keeping a single row per CDR3 protein. This sample has around 420,000 distinct CDR3 sequences; approximately 24% occur once, and the top ten carry 8.8%. The V gene lost 1 base and the J gene lost 1 base, with 7 bases spanning the gap. The CDR3 totals 14 residues. Germline V gene sequence: CDR1 SGHDN, CDR2 FVKESK. Sequencing was performed on PBMCs or a T cell subset sorted from them (not recorded which). The chain links TRBV14 to TRBJ1-2; D ambiguous. This sequence was found in an adult woman who had mild COVID-19 (a few samples of this study predate the infection). Cell type and time point are not known. This chain's CDR3 is CASSQGGSNYGYTF. The CDR3 DNA reads as TGTGCCAGCAGCCAAGGTGGCAGTAACTATGGCTACACCTTC. The whole variable domain, remainder taken from reference TRBV14 and TRBJ1-2, is EAGVTQFPSHSVIEKGQTVTLRCDPISGHDNLYWYRRVMGKEIKFLLHFVKESKQDESGMPNNRFLAERTGGTYSTLKVQPAELEDSGVYFCASSQGGSNYGYTFGSGTRLTVV.